This T cell receptor beta chain was identified during a study of identical twins listed by TCRdb under 2016. About the study as a whole: To test whether fetal clonotypes persist, the study used deep sequencing on TCR alpha and beta repertoires from monozygotic twins, unrelated adults of various ages, and cord blood. Replicate twin experiments were performed at different times using different library preparation protocols to rule out contamination. What the study reported, not specific to this receptor: Fewer insertions were carried by abundant cord blood beta clonotypes; a weaker similar trend was observed in young adult naive repertoires, while no such trend was observed in memory repertoires. Out-of-frame TCR alpha sequences shared between twins showed an excess of low generation-probability sequences compared with coincidental sharing between unrelated individuals. Excess twin sharing in beta out-of-frame sequences was weaker because fewer shared sequences lowered the signal-to-noise ratio. Because the same donors could not be followed over many years, conclusions were based on cross-sectional statistical analysis. In monozygotic twins, out-of-frame TCR alpha sharing was systematically underestimated by recombination models, although the models agreed with sharing between unrelated individuals. Zero-insertion analyses could be partly confounded by invariant T cells such as MAIT and iNKT, although diverse VJ usage argued against such confounding for most clonotypes.

Every donor was a healthy Caucasian. The twin cohort consisted of three pairs of female monozygotic twins, all aged about 18 to 29 years. Positive isolation kits from Invitrogen were used to isolate CD4+ and CD8+ T cell populations. The CDR3 numbers 15 residues from cysteine through phenylalanine. Solely the CDR3 DNA is kept, with 45 bases framed from the first base. Deletion took 4 bases off V and 0 bases off J, with a span of 12 bases between the germline ends. For CDR1 and CDR2, the germline V gene lists SGHTS and YDEGEE. Libraries were constructed by 5' RACE. The sample was run on an Illumina HiSeq 2000. A universal primer binding site was introduced by template switching, and a unique molecular identifier was present in the final cDNA, enabling accurate counting of TCR cDNA molecules. Specific primers in the conserved constant-segment region were used to synthesize first-strand cDNA for the TCR alpha and beta chains. To control for contamination, every cDNA library was double barcoded, receiving both a SMART-Mk sample barcode and Illumina barcodes. TruSeq adapter sequences along with Illumina sample barcodes were introduced in two successive PCR steps. TCR alpha and beta cDNA libraries were sequenced on the Illumina HiSeq platform with custom primers. The source study handled its data this way. MiGEC was used to process raw reads and extract unique molecular identifiers, and MiXCR was used to find CDR3 positions. Recombination models were inferred per individual with the repgenHMM and IGoR tools using an EM algorithm. Shared clonotype analysis was performed with the tcR package in R, normalizing sharing by the product of cloneset sizes. To study raw recombination without the effects of thymic and clonal selection, out-of-frame nonproductive sequences were analyzed. TCRdb itself trimmed the public reads at Q25 with fastp, ran MiXCR and retained productive beta chains. CDR3 protein duplicates are merged, each entry listing the most common genes and DNA. V and J calls and clone size were set by TCRdb, not the authors. For this sample the table gives just over 450,000 distinct CDR3 sequences, of which 12% to 15% were detected only once. The ten largest clones capture 0.4% to 0.55% of the sample.

On this clonotype: No cognate antigen has been identified for it. It has no much larger one-base neighbor in the sample; base qualities were not kept.

This sample also appeared in a second study, on yellow fever vaccine responses in identical twins. The second study also describes: The authors reported that the T cell response to vaccination in identical twins appeared partly convergent and partly personalized. Focusing on identical twins, the study followed the T cell clones that responded to the vaccine, and did so with precision.

The sequence derives from a woman under 30 in good health. The sequenced sample was CD4+ T cells sorted from blood. The chain couples TRBV5-8 to TRBJ2-3, with the D call tentatively TRBD1 or TRBD2, each fitting 5 bases. The nucleotide sequence reads TGTGCCAGCAGCGGGGGAGTTACTAGCACAGATACGCAGTATTTT. It is translated as CASSGGVTSTDTQYF.